These 21 T cell receptor beta chains originate from one sample sequenced in a study of blood T cell repertoires in COVID-19. Sequencing used immunoSEQ multiplex PCR; TCRdb keeps in-frame clones, though not all of them. The sample lists 200,000 to 250,000 clones; about 86% were seen once. Sequencing was carried out using peripheral blood. The receptors originated from a woman between 45 and 60 years old with acute or convalescent COVID-19.

The count of this clone is one. The chain recombines TRBV30 with TRBJ1-1, with 10 bases that match TRBD1. V lost 7 bases and J lost 3; bases outside the gene matches: 8. Germline values: CDR1 GTSNPN, CDR2 SVGIG (reference sequence). This CDR3 is built from 14 residues. Here the CDR3 reads CAYRFGQGDTEAFF. CDR3 DNA: TGTGCCTACCGATTTGGACAGGGGGACACTGAAGCTTTCTTT.

The V gene is TRBV19, the J gene TRBJ2-1, with a possible D match to TRBD2 (6 bases). CDR3 length equals 16 residues. Per germline, CDR1 LNHDA and CDR2 SQIVND (reference sequence). V was shortened by 3 bases and J by 7 bases, with 19 bases between the two germline ends. DNA for the CDR3: TGTGCCAGTAGTATCCGGGATGGGGGGAGGCTGAATGAGCAGTTCTTC. Protein sequence: CASSIRDGGRLNEQFF.

The chain couples TRBV11-2 to TRBJ2-5, with D possibly TRBD2 on 7 matching bases. V was shortened by 5 bases and J by 5 bases, with 15 bases between the two germline ends. The CDR3 totals 14 residues. Germline values: CDR1 SGHAT, CDR2 FQNNGV. This CDR3 reads CASSRERGGETQYF. CDR3 coding DNA: TGTGCCAGCAGCCGCGAGAGGGGGGGGGAGACCCAGTACTTC.

The rearrangement uses TRBV5-4 and TRBJ1-1; D may be TRBD1 (5 bases). The CDR3 covers 14 residues. Per the germline V gene, CDR1 is SGHNT and CDR2 is YYREEE (reference sequence). V was trimmed by 5 bases and J by 7 bases, leaving 18 bases between them. The CDR3 region has the DNA TGTGCCAGCAGTCCGCCGCAGGGTTGGGGTGAAGCTTTCTTT. Protein product: CASSPPQGWGEAFF.

The rearrangement joins TRBV25-1 to TRBJ2-3, with D possibly TRBD1 on 5 matching bases. This CDR3 spans 15 amino acids. Germline assignment: CDR1 MGHDK and CDR2 SYGVNS. Trimming pared 4 bases from V and 3 bases from J, leaving 14 bases between. This CDR3 is CASSVDSGRTDTQYF. As DNA, the CDR3 is TGTGCCAGCAGTGTAGATTCAGGGCGGACAGATACGCAGTATTTT. The entire variable domain, with the rest obtained from reference TRBV25-1 and TRBJ2-3, is as follows: EADIYQTPRYLVIGTGKKITLECSQTMGHDKMYWYQQDPGMELHLIHYSYGVNSTEKGDLSSESTVSRIRTEHFPLTLESARPSHTSQYLCASSVDSGRTDTQYFGPGTRLTVL.

The chain carries TRBV19 and TRBJ1-6; the D gene is possibly TRBD1 (5 bases). CDR1 is LNHDA, CDR2 SQIVND, per germline (reference sequence). V lost 4 bases and J 7 bases, leaving 11 bases between the germline ends. The CDR3 spans 14 residues. The CDR3 sequence: CASSNGGINSPLHF. The CDR3, as DNA: TGTGCCAGTAGTAATGGGGGGATAAATTCACCCCTCCACTTT.

J is TRBJ2-3 and V is TRBV5-4, with 8 bases identical to TRBD1. V shed 4 bases, J shed 2 bases, and the junction held 6 bases outside the gene matches. The CDR3 is 15 residues long. CDR1 is SGHNT, CDR2 YYREEE, per germline (reference sequence). In nucleotides, the CDR3 is TGTGCCAGCAGCGTACCGGGACAGGCCACAGATACGCAGTATTTT. Amino acid sequence: CASSVPGQATDTQYF.

This clone was counted a single time. The chain carries TRBV28 and TRBJ2-4, with D perhaps TRBD1 (6 bases). CDR3 length: 16 amino acids. Germline CDR1 MDHEN, CDR2 SYDVKM. The V end lost 3 bases, the J end lost 0 bases, and 12 bases lay between the germline ends. The CDR3: CASSFPGQLAKNIQYF. CDR3 in DNA: TGTGCCAGCAGTTTCCCGGGACAACTAGCCAAAAACATTCAGTACTTC. Together with reference TRBV28 and TRBJ2-4, the CDR3 gives the full variable domain: DVKVTQSSRYLVKRTGEKVFLECVQDMDHENMFWYRQDPGLGLRLIYFSYDVKMKEKGDIPEGYSVSREKKERFSLILESASTNQTSMYLCASSFPGQLAKNIQYFGAGTRLSVL.

The chain carries TRBV19 and TRBJ2-5, with D tentatively TRBD2 (7 bases). CDR3 size: 14 residues. Germline-derived CDR1 and CDR2 are LNHDA and SQIVND (reference sequence). Between the trimmed V and J ends, which lost 7 bases and 5 bases, there was a span of 17 bases. CDR3 region: CASTRGAGFETQYF. The DNA for the CDR3 is TGTGCCAGTACCCGGGGGGCGGGGTTTGAGACCCAGTACTTC.

This chain connects TRBV11-3 to TRBJ1-3, with D unresolved. The CDR3 loop spans 17 amino acids. CDR1 is SGHNT and CDR2 is YENEEA in the germline V gene. V shed 5 bases and J shed 2 bases, with 19 bases lying between them. Here the CDR3 reads CASSPSDWIAPGNTIYF. The CDR3 DNA is TGTGCCAGCAGCCCAAGTGATTGGATAGCTCCTGGAAACACCATATATTTT. The entire variable domain, with the rest obtained from reference TRBV11-3 and TRBJ1-3, is as follows: EAGVVQSPRYKIIEKKQPVAFWCNPISGHNTLYWYLQNLGQGPELLIRYENEEAVDDSQLPKDRFSAERLKGVDSTLKIQPAELGDSAVYLCASSPSDWIAPGNTIYFGEGSWLTVV.

The V gene is TRBV7-9, the J gene TRBJ1-1, with D possibly being TRBD1 (6 bases). The V and J ends lost 5 bases and 0 bases respectively, with 13 bases between them. CDR1 is SEHNR, CDR2 FQNEAQ, per germline (reference sequence). The CDR3 length is 15 residues. The CDR3 DNA sequence: TGTGCCAGCAGCCCATATGGACAGATGAACACTGAAGCTTTCTTT. Its protein is CASSPYGQMNTEAFF.

This sequence joins TRBV13 and TRBJ1-2; 8 bases align to TRBD1. Per germline, CDR1 PRHDT and CDR2 FYEKMQ (reference sequence). Trimming removed 4 bases from V and 8 bases from J; junction bases left unmatched: 12. The CDR3 runs 15 residues. CDR3 DNA: TGTGCCAGCAGCTCCATCCCTCAGGGGGCGCGGGGCTACACCTTC. Its protein is CASSSIPQGARGYTF. Drawing the rest from reference TRBV13 and TRBJ1-2, the complete variable domain is AAGVIQSPRHLIKEKRETATLKCYPIPRHDTVYWYQQGPGQDPQFLISFYEKMQSDKGSIPDRFSAQQFSDYHSELNMSSLELGDSALYFCASSSIPQGARGYTFGSGTRLTVV.

This clone was seen a single time. The rearrangement joins TRBV18 to TRBJ1-5; D remains unclear. CDR3 length: 16 residues. Germline V gene data show CDR1 as KGHSH and CDR2 as LQKENI. V lost 2 bases, J lost 2 bases, and 13 bases lay in between. CDR3 sequence reads: CASSPKGPRGNQPQHF. In nucleotides, the CDR3 is TGTGCCAGCTCACCAAAGGGCCCGCGGGGCAATCAGCCCCAGCATTTT. The full variable domain, rest sourced from reference TRBV18 and TRBJ1-5, is NAGVMQNPRHLVRRRGQEARLRCSPMKGHSHVYWYRQLPEEGLKFMVYLQKENIIDESGMPKERFSAEFPKEGPSILRIQQVVRGDSAAYFCASSPKGPRGNQPQHFGDGTRLSIL.

The V call is TRBV18, the J call TRBJ2-7; 11 nucleotides match TRBD1. The CDR3 is 13 residues long. After removal of 3 bases from V and 5 bases from J, the junction contained 0 bases not matched to a gene. Germline V gives CDR1 KGHSH, CDR2 LQKENI. This chain's CDR3 is CASSPGQGDEQYF. CDR3 DNA sequence: TGTGCCAGCTCACCGGGACAGGGGGACGAGCAGTACTTC. Filled out from reference TRBV18 and TRBJ2-7, the complete variable domain reads NAGVMQNPRHLVRRRGQEARLRCSPMKGHSHVYWYRQLPEEGLKFMVYLQKENIIDESGMPKERFSAEFPKEGPSILRIQQVVRGDSAAYFCASSPGQGDEQYFGPGTRLTVT.

V usage is TRBV27 and J usage is TRBJ2-3, with 12 bases fitting TRBD2. The V and J ends lost 0 bases and 4 bases, in that order; junction bases with no gene match: 8. Germline values: CDR1 MNHEY, CDR2 SMNVEV (reference sequence). The CDR3 has 18 amino acids. CDR3 sequence reads: CASSLSLLAGGGPDTQYF. CDR3 DNA sequence: TGTGCCAGCAGTTTATCGCTTCTAGCGGGAGGGGGTCCAGATACGCAGTATTTT.

This clone was recorded once. Here the CDR3 reads CASSPTAGHEQYF. The CDR3 DNA is TGTGCCAGCAGCCCCACCGCAGGGCATGAGCAGTACTTC. The rearrangement uses TRBV11-3 and TRBJ2-7; perhaps TRBD1 as D (5 bases). This CDR3 contains 13 residues. Germline V gene sequence: CDR1 SGHNT, CDR2 YENEEA. V was trimmed by 5 bases and J by 7 bases, leaving 15 bases between them.

This clone was observed a single time. The DNA for the CDR3 is TGTGCCAGCAGTTACTCCAGGGCAACTAATGAAAAACTGTTTTTT. It codes for CASSYSRATNEKLFF. The rearrangement joins TRBV6-2 or TRBV6-3 to TRBJ1-4, with a weak D call TRBD1 (5 bases). V lost 0 bases, J lost 0 bases, and 5 bases lay in between. This CDR3 comprises 15 residues. Germline V gives CDR1 MNHEY, CDR2 SVGEGT.

This chain joins TRBV5-1 and TRBJ2-7; D may be TRBD2 (5 bases). The CDR3 runs to 15 residues. The V gene's germline CDR1 is SGHRS and CDR2 YFSETQ. The V end lost 5 bases, the J end lost 6 bases, and 21 bases lay between the germline ends. CDR3 in DNA: TGCGCCAGCAGTTTCGGCTCGAGGGCCCCGGGCGAGCAGTACTTC. It yields the protein CASSFGSRAPGEQYF.

This rearrangement joins TRBV18 to TRBJ1-1; 7 nucleotides align to TRBD1. V gave up 6 bases and J gave up 0 bases; unmatched junction bases: 4. Per germline, CDR1 KGHSH and CDR2 LQKENI. The CDR3 extends over 14 amino acids. CDR3 DNA: TGTGCCAGCTCGAGGGACAGCTTGAACACTGAAGCTTTCTTT. This sequence encodes CASSRDSLNTEAFF. The full variable domain, completed using reference TRBV18 and TRBJ1-1, is NAGVMQNPRHLVRRRGQEARLRCSPMKGHSHVYWYRQLPEEGLKFMVYLQKENIIDESGMPKERFSAEFPKEGPSILRIQQVVRGDSAAYFCASSRDSLNTEAFFGQGTRLTVV.

V and J are TRBV7-9 and TRBJ2-3; tentatively, D is TRBD2 (7 bases). This CDR3 has 15 amino acids. The germline CDR1 and CDR2 sequences are SEHNR and FQNEAQ (reference sequence). The V and J ends lost 2 bases and 3 bases respectively, with 12 bases between them. CDR3: CASSLTGGPTDTQYF. The CDR3 DNA reads as TGTGCCAGCAGCTTAACCGGGGGGCCGACAGATACGCAGTATTTT.

This chain uses TRBV19 with TRBJ1-2; 7 nucleotides align to TRBD1. The germline gives CDR1 LNHDA, CDR2 SQIVND (reference sequence). The trim removed 5 bases at V and 4 bases at J, leaving 7 bases unmatched. This CDR3 is 14 amino acids long. CDR3 sequence: CASSVTGVGYGYTF. The CDR3 DNA sequence: TGTGCCAGTAGTGTAACAGGGGTTGGCTATGGCTACACCTTC.